A single sample gave rise to the 17 T cell receptor beta chains below, sequenced in a study of beta chain features in type 1 diabetes (dated by TCRdb to 2017 to 2018). What the work shows at the level of the full study, not this receptor alone: Type 1 diabetes patients showed a moderate but significant shortening of TCRB CDR3 length in all four CD4+ subsets.

No cognate antigen is known for these TCRs. Libraries came from the immunoSEQ multiplex PCR assay. All of the isolated RNA was reverse transcribed with the High Capacity cDNA Reverse Transcription Kit, so expressed TCRB transcripts were sequenced. Here the immuneACCESS table is served through TCRdb, limited to in-frame sequences with V and J called. Missing clones are a known gap in these copies; in checked studies unresolved V genes cover under half, and the rest lacks a known reason. For this sample the table gives around 280,000 clones, of which 15% were detected only once. Of the sample, around 0.015% falls within the top ten clones. Specimen: naive CD4+ T cells from blood. In the paper's terms, the cell subset or site label means: true naive CD4+ T cells. The receptor source for this set is a man aged 18 to 30 with type 1 diabetes.

This chain uses TRBV28 with TRBJ1-4; D possibly corresponds to TRBD1 (5 bases). CDR1 is MDHEN and CDR2 is SYDVKM in the germline V gene. This CDR3 comprises 15 residues. The V gene lost 2 bases and the J gene lost 8 bases, with 15 bases spanning the gap. CDR3: CASSLGSQGTEKLFF. CDR3 in DNA: TGTGCCAGCAGTTTAGGGTCCCAGGGTACCGAAAAACTGTTTTTT.

The chain is built from TRBV27 and TRBJ2-5, with 8 bases identical to TRBD1. The CDR3 contains 13 residues. Unmatched junction bases numbered 2, after V lost 3 bases and J lost 5 bases. The germline CDR1 and CDR2 sequences are MNHEY and SMNVEV (reference sequence). This CDR3 reads CASSLRTGETQYF. As DNA, the CDR3 is TGTGCCAGCAGTTTGCGGACAGGGGAGACCCAGTACTTC.

The chain links TRBV6-6 to TRBJ1-1; the D gene is possibly TRBD1 (5 bases). V was cut by 5 bases and J by 2 bases, with 9 bases left in between. CDR1 is MNHNY, CDR2 SVGAGI, per germline (reference sequence). This CDR3 comprises 13 residues. The CDR3, as DNA: TGTGCCAGCAGTCGGGGGGTAAACACTGAAGCTTTCTTT. It is translated as CASSRGVNTEAFF.

The rearrangement uses TRBV2 and TRBJ1-2; the match to TRBD1 covers 7 bases. The CDR3 consists of 12 residues. CDR1 and CDR2 from the germline V gene are SNHLY and FYNNEI. Germline trimming cut 4 bases from V and 8 bases from J; bases unmatched to any gene: 4. DNA of the CDR3: TGTGCCAGCAGTGGGGACAGATGGGGCTACACCTTC. Amino acid sequence: CASSGDRWGYTF.

The chain employs TRBV6-5 and TRBJ2-5; D is possibly TRBD1 (6 bases). The CDR3 spans 14 residues. In germline, CDR1 is MNHEY, CDR2 SVGAGI. V was trimmed by 2 bases and J by 7 bases, leaving 14 bases between them. CDR3 nucleotide sequence: TGTGCCAGCAGTTACGTCCGTTGGGGGCGGACCCAGTACTTC. Its protein product is CASSYVRWGRTQYF.

A few counts support this clone. The chain links TRBV11-2 to TRBJ2-5; D may be TRBD2 (6 bases). Germline values: CDR1 SGHAT, CDR2 FQNNGV. This CDR3 comprises 14 residues. Trimming shortened V by 2 bases and J by 5 bases, and 12 bases separated the two germline ends. The DNA of the CDR3 is TGTGCCAGCAGCTTAATGGGACTGCTGGAGACCCAGTACTTC. It specifies CASSLMGLLETQYF.

This clone was observed a few times. This sequence joins TRBV4-3 and TRBJ1-4; possibly TRBD1 for D (5 bases). Germline lookup yields CDR1 LGHNA and CDR2 YSLEER. V lost 1 base and J 5 bases, leaving 11 bases between the germline ends. This CDR3 is built from 15 residues. The CDR3 DNA sequence: TGCGCCAGCAGCCAAGGGGGGGGGATAAATGAAAAACTGTTTTTT. Its translation: CASSQGGGINEKLFF.

A few counts support this clone. The CDR3 loop reads CSAFEGGHFYTQYF. The CDR3 DNA follows: TGCAGCGCCTTCGAGGGTGGTCACTTTTATACGCAGTATTTT. V is TRBV29-1 and J is TRBJ2-3; the D gene is possibly TRBD2 (5 bases). The CDR3 is 14 residues long. Germline CDR1 reads SQVTM; CDR2 reads ANQGSEA. V gave up 7 bases and J gave up 7 bases, with 21 bases separating them.

The chain employs TRBV28 and TRBJ2-7; TRBD2 agrees at 10 bases. V gave up 5 bases and J gave up 3 bases; unmatched junction bases: 4. The CDR3 totals 14 residues. Germline values: CDR1 MDHEN, CDR2 SYDVKM. DNA of the CDR3: TGTGCCAGCAGTCGGACTAGCGGTCTCTACGAGCAGTACTTC. Protein: CASSRTSGLYEQYF.

The chain links TRBV2 to TRBJ1-2; D remains unclear. The germline V and J ends were trimmed by 10 bases and 4 bases, with 16 bases remaining between them. Germline assignment: CDR1 SNHLY and CDR2 FYNNEI. This CDR3 contains 13 residues. The CDR3 sequence: CATLGSDLYGYTF. CDR3 bases: TGTGCCACCCTAGGATCAGACCTCTATGGCTACACCTTC.

This clone was observed a few times. The chain employs TRBV30 and TRBJ2-1; the D gene is possibly TRBD1 (6 bases). The CDR3 contains 13 residues. The germline V gene encodes CDR1 GTSNPN and CDR2 SVGIG (reference sequence). Trimming stripped 2 bases from V and 8 bases from J, with 13 bases between. This CDR3 is CAWSQGRIDEQFF. CDR3 nucleotide sequence: TGTGCCTGGAGTCAGGGGCGAATCGATGAGCAGTTCTTC.

This clone came up a few times. The rearrangement links TRBV4-1 to TRBJ2-1; a weak D match, TRBD2 (5 bases). There are 14 residues in the CDR3. Germline CDR1 and CDR2: MGHRA and YSYEKL. The V end lost 4 bases, the J end lost 6 bases, and 13 bases lay between the germline ends. The CDR3 spells CASSRPEGFNEQFF. The CDR3 DNA reads TGCGCCAGCAGCCGTCCCGAGGGATTCAATGAGCAGTTCTTC.

The table lists this clone with a few counts. The chain recombines TRBV19 with TRBJ2-4; weak D call: TRBD2 (5 bases). Per the germline V gene, CDR1 is LNHDA and CDR2 is SQIVND (reference sequence). This CDR3 has 15 amino acids. V shed 5 bases and J shed 1 base, with 12 bases lying between them. DNA of the CDR3: TGTGCCAGTAGTTCCTGGACTGATGCCAAAAACATTCAGTACTTC. This sequence encodes CASSSWTDAKNIQYF.

In this sample, this clone turned up a few times. The chain recombines TRBV25-1 with TRBJ2-3; TRBD2 is a possible D gene (5 bases). This CDR3 region has 13 residues. CDR1 MGHDK and CDR2 SYGVNS come from the germline V gene. Deletions cut 11 bases from V and 4 bases from J, with 16 bases between. In DNA form, the CDR3 reads TGTGCCGTCGGGGAGAATCGCCCAGATACGCAGTATTTT. This translates into CAVGENRPDTQYF.

The V call is TRBV5-4, the J call TRBJ2-7; 10 bases fit TRBD1. CDR1 is SGHNT, CDR2 YYREEE, per germline (reference sequence). This CDR3 comprises 15 residues. Trimming cost V 3 bases and J 3 bases; bases outside gene matches: 6. DNA for the CDR3: TGTGCCAGCAGCTCCCCCGGGACAGGGGACTACGAGCAGTACTTC. This encodes CASSSPGTGDYEQYF.

The rearrangement uses TRBV5-1 and TRBJ2-2, with 8 positions matching TRBD2. Germline values: CDR1 SGHRS, CDR2 YFSETQ. The CDR3 totals 15 residues. V lost 7 bases, J lost 0 bases, and 5 bases stayed unmatched. The DNA for the CDR3 is TGCGCCAGCTCCCGGGGGGGCGCGAACACCGGGGAGCTGTTTTTT. Its translation is CASSRGGANTGELFF.

This rearrangement joins TRBV4-1 to TRBJ1-5; the D gene is possibly TRBD1 (5 bases). This CDR3 is built from 16 residues. Trimming removed 0 bases from V and 0 bases from J, with 9 bases in between. Per the germline V gene, CDR1 is MGHRA and CDR2 is YSYEKL. CDR3 sequence: CASSQDRGGSNQPQHF. As DNA, the CDR3 is TGCGCCAGCAGCCAAGATCGCGGGGGTAGCAATCAGCCCCAGCATTTT.